This T cell receptor (beta chain) was sequenced for a study of naive and memory T cell subsets. Whole-study results and caveats: In CD4 and CD8 cells, diversity dropped from naive through EMRA.

Both TRBC1 and TRBC2 were covered by a beta constant-region primer of two equimolar oligonucleotides. Nested alpha and beta constant-region primers with the SP2 primer drove four PCR rounds on ligated cDNA. TCRdb re-derived calls from the UMI-ligation and nested PCR reads in MiXCR, one entry per CDR3 protein. Of over 30,000 distinct CDR3 sequences in the sample, approximately 17% were seen once. The CDR3 sequence is 14 residues long. CDR1 is MNHEY, CDR2 SMNVEV, per germline (reference sequence). Trimming removed 2 bases at V and 1 base at J, with 7 bases between. Note on this clonotype: What it binds is unknown.

This chain links TRBV27 with TRBJ2-3; D uncertain. Input material: effector memory CD4+ T cells from blood. As to subset: effector memory, CD45RA- CD27-. The clonotype comes from a human donor in good health. CDR3 bases: TGTGCCAGCAGTTTAGAAGGCGGCACAGATACGCAGTATTTT. Translating it yields CASSLEGGTDTQYF.